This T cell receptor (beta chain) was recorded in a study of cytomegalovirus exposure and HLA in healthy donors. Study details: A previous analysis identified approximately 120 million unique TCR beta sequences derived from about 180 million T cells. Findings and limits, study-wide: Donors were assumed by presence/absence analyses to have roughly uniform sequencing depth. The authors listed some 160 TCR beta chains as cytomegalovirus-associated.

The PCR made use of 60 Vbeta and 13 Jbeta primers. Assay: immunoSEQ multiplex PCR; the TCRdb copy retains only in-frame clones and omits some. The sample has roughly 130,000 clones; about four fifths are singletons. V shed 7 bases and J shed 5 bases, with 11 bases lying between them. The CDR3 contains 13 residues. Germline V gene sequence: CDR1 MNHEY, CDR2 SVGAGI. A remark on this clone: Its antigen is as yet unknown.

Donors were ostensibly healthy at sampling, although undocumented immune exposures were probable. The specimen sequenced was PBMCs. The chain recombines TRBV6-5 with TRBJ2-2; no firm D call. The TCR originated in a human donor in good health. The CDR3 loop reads CASTSGLTGELFF. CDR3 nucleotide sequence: TGTGCCAGCACCTCCGGGTTAACCGGGGAGCTGTTTTTT.